This TCR beta chain was recorded in a study of T cell responses to AZD1222 COVID-19 vaccine. Whole-study context: Second doses at about 4 or about 12 weeks were pooled. General study findings and limits: Repertoire samples came only from after the peak T cell response. Baseline seropositives among AZD1222 recipients totaled only six. Spike-specific TCR breadth and depth grew following two AZD1222 doses.

Assay used: immunoSEQ multiplex PCR; TCRdb lists only in-frame clones, some missing. The sample yields some 130,000 clones, roughly 90% seen once. Worth noting for this clone: The antigen is undetermined.

Trimming removed 3 bases at V and 0 bases at J, with 6 bases between. The germline V gene encodes CDR1 SGHAT and CDR2 FQNNGV. The CDR3 spans 13 residues. This sequence was found in an adult in good health. This chain joins TRBV11-2 and TRBJ2-7, with D maybe TRBD2 (6 bases). The input for sequencing was peripheral blood, taken on day 0 of AZD1222 vaccination. The CDR3 nucleotides are TGTGCCAGCAGCTTGGGGGGCTCCTACGAGCAGTACTTC. Its protein product is CASSLGGSYEQYF.